The sequence of this T cell receptor (beta chain) was determined in a study of T cells in Graves' hyperthyroidism and ophthalmopathy. Study details: Prior to any treatment, at the point of initial diagnosis, peripheral blood was collected.

Study conclusions and caveats: Most clonotypes expanded in thyroid above 0.001 were likewise present in blood.

Lactation, pregnancy, other autoimmune disease or uncontrolled infection led to exclusion of patients. Per germline, CDR1 SGHVS and CDR2 FQNEAQ. The CDR3 loop spans 17 amino acids. V was pared by 1 base and J by 5 bases, with 5 bases of the junction left unmatched. Many counts were recorded for this clonotype. Its antigen is not known. TCR beta CDR3 regions were amplified from RNA. Using the HTBI primer set, a first-round RT-PCR was run on the TCR CDR3. MiXCR, run by TCRdb on the multiplex PCR reads, gives a single entry per CDR3 protein. The sample lists 550,000 to 800,000 distinct CDR3 sequences, about a sixth occurring once.

The sequencing input was blood. The TCR comes from a man younger than 35 with Graves' hyperthyroidism. This rearrangement joins TRBV7-8 to TRBJ2-2; 12 nucleotides line up with TRBD2. The CDR3 DNA reads TGTGCCAGCAGCTTAGGACCTAGCGGGAGGGGGACCGGGGAGCTGTTTTTT. The encoded protein is CASSLGPSGRGTGELFF.